This TCR beta chain was recovered during a study of response to subunit inactivated influenza vaccine. TCRdb processed the RT-PCR reads anew with MiXCR; each CDR3 protein has one entry. The data hold some 190,000 distinct CDR3 sequences, with 13% to 15% observed a single time. General study findings and limits: Few new T cells, the authors suggested, are recruited by each seasonal influenza vaccination.

CDR3 length equals 14 residues. The V end was cut by 0 bases, the J end by 0 bases, with 7 bases between. The germline gives CDR1 SGHRS, CDR2 YFSETQ. There are a few counts of this clonotype. Its antigen is undetermined. The source of this sequence is a man aged 50-60 years who received an inactivated influenza vaccine. V is TRBV5-1 and J is TRBJ2-7; D is unclear. Sequencing used CD8+ T cells sorted from PBMCs, obtained 5 days after vaccination. The chain's CDR3 is CASSLDSPSYEQYF. The CDR3 DNA sequence: TGCGCCAGCAGCTTGGACAGTCCCTCCTACGAGCAGTACTTC.